This T cell receptor beta chain was obtained from a study of Tregs in tolerant kidney transplant recipients. Study findings and constraints: This study did not directly address biological reproducibility. The small number of patients limits these findings pending further validation. Tregs expanded with activated donor B cells seemed most donor-specific.

CD4+CD25+CD127- Tregs, CD4+CD25- non-Tregs, CD4 and CD8 cells were sorted. There are 18 residues in the CDR3. CDR1 and CDR2 from the germline V gene are SGHDT and YYEEEE. V shed 3 bases and J 4 bases; nucleotides not matched to a gene: 16. This clone was seen a handful of times. Its antigen remains unknown. TCRdb keeps only in-frame clones here, not all; method: immunoSEQ multiplex PCR. The profile shows 200,000 to 300,000 clones, roughly 80% of them singletons. The chain joins TRBV5-6 to TRBJ2-4; 7 bases align to TRBD1. The sequenced sample consisted of CD4+ T cells from blood. The sequence was collected from a human donor in good health. CDR3 loop: CASSSWEGGTLLKNIQYF. In nucleotides, the CDR3 is TGTGCCAGCAGCTCCTGGGAAGGGGGCACCCTTCTTAAAAACATTCAGTACTTC.